The entry below gives a single T cell receptor beta chain sequence along with its context. The method was immunoSEQ multiplex PCR; TCRdb's version includes in-frame clones alone and lacks a portion of them. The sample lists about 170,000 clones; 88% were seen once. This sample was taken from a study of blood T cell repertoires in COVID-19. Study summary: T cells, B-cell-depleted T cells, or PBMCs provided the cDNA or gDNA that served as material.

Germline values: CDR1 LGHDT, CDR2 YNNKEL (reference sequence). The CDR3 totals 16 residues. V shed 4 bases, J shed 7 bases, and the junction held 7 bases outside the gene matches. The receptor's source is a middle-aged man who had recovered from COVID-19. Sequences were obtained from peripheral blood. The rearrangement uses TRBV3-1 (or the pseudogene TRBV3-2) and TRBJ2-1, with TRBD2 identical over 13 bases. CDR3 loop: CASSPMTSGGRNEQFF. The CDR3 nucleotides read TGTGCCAGCAGCCCGATGACTAGCGGGGGGCGGAATGAGCAGTTCTTC.